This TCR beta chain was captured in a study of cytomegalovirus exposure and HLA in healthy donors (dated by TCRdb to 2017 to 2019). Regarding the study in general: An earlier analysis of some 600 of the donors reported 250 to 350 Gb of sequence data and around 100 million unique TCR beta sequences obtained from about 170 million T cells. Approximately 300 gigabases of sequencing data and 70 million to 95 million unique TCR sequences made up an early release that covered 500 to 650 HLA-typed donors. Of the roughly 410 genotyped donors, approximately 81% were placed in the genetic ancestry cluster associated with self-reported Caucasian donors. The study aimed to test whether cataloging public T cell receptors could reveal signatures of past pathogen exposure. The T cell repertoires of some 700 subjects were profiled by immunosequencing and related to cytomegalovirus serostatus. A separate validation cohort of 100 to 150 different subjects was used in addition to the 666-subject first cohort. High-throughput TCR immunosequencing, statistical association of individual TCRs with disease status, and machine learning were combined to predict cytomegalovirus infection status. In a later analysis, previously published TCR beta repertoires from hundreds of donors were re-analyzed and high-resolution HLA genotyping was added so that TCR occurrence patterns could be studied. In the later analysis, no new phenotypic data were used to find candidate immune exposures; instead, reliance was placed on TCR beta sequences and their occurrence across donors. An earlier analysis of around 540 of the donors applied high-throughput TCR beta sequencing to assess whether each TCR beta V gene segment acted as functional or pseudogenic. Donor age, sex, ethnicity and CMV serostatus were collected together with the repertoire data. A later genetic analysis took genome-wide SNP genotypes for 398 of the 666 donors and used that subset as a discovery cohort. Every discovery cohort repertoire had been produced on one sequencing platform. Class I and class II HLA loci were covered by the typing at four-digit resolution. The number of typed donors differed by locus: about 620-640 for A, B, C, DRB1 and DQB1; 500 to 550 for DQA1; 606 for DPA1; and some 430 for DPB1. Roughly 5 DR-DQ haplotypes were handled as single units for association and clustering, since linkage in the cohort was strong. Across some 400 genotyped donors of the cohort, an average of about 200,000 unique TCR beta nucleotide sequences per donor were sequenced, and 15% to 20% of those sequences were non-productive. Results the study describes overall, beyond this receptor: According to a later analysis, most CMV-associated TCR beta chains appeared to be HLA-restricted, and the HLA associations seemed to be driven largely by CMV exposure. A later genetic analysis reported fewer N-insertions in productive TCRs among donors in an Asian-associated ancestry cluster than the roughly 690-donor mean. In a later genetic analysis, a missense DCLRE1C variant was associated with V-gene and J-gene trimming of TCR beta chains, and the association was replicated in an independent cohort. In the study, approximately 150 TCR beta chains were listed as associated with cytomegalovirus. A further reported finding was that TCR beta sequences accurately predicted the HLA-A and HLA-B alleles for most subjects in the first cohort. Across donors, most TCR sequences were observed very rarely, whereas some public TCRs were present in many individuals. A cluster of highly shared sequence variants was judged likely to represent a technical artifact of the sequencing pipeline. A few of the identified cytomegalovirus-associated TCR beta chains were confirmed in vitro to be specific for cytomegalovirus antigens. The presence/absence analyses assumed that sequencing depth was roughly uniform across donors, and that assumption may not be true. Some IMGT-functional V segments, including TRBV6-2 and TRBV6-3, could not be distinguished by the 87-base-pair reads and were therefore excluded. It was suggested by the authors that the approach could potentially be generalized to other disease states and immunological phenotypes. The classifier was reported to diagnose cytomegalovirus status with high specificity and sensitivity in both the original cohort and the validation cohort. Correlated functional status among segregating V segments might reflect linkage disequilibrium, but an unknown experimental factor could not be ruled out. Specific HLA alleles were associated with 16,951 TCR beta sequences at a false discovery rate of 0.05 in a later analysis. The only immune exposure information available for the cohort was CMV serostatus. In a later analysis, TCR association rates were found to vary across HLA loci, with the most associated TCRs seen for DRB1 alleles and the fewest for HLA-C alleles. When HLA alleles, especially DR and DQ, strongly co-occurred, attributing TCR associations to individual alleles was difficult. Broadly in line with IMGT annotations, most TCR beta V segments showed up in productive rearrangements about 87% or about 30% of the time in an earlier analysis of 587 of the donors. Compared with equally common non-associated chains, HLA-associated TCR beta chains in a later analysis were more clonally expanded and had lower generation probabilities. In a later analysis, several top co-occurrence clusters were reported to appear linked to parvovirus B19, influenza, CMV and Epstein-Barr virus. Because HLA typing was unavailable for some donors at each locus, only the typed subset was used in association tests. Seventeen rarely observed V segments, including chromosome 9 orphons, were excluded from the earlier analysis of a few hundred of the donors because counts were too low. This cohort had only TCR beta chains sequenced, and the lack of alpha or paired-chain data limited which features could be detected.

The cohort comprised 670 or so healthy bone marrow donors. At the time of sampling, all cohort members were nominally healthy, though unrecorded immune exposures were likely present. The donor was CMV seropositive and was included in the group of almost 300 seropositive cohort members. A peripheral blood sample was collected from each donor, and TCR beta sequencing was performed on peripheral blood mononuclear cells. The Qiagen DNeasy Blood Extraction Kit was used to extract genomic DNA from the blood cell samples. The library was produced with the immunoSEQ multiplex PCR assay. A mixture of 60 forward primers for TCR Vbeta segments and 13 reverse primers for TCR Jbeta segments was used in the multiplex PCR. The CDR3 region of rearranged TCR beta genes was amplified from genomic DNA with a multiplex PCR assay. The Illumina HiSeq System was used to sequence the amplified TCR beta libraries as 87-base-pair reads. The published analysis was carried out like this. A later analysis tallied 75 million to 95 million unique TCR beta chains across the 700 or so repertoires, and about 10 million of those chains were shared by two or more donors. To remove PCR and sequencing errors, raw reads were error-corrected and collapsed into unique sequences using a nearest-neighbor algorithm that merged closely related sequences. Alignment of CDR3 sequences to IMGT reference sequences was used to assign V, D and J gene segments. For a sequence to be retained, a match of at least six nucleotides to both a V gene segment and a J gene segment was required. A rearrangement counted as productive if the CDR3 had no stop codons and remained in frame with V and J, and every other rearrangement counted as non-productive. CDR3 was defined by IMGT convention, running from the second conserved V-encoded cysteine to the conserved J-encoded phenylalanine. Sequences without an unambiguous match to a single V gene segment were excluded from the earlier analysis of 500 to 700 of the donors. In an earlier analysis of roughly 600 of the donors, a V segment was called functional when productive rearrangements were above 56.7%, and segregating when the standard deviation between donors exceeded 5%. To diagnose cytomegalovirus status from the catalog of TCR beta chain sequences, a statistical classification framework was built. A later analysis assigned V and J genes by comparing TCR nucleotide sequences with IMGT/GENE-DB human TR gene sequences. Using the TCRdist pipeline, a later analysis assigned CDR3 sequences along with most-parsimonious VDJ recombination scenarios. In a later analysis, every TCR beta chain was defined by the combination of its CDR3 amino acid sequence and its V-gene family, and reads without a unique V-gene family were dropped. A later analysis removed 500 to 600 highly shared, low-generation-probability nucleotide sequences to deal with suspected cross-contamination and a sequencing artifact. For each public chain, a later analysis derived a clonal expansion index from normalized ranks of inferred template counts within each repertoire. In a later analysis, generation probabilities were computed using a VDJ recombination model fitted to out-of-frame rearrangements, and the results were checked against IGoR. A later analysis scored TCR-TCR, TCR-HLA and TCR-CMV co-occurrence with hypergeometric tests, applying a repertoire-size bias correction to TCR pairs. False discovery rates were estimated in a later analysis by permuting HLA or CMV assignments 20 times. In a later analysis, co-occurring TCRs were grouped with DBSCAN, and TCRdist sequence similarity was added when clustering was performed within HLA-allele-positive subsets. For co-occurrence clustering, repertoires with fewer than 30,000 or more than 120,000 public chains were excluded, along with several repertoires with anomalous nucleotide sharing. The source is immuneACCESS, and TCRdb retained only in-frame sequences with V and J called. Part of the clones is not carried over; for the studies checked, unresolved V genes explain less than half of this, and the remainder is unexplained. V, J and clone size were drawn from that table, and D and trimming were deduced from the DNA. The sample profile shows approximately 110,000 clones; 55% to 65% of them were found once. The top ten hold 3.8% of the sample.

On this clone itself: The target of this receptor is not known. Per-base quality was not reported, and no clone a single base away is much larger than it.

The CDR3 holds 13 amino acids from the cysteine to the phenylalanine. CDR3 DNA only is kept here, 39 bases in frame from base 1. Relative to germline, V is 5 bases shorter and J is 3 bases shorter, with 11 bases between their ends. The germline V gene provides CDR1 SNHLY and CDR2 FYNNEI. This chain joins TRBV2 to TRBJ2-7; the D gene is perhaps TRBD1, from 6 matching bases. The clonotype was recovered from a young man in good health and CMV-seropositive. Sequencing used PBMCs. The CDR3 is CASSRIGGYEQYF. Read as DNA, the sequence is TGTGCCAGCAGTCGGATAGGGGGCTACGAGCAGTACTTC.